This T cell receptor (beta chain) was sequenced for a study of CD8 T cells in Susac syndrome. CDR3 length equals 15 residues. Per germline, CDR1 MNHEY and CDR2 SMNVEV (reference sequence). The V gene end was trimmed by 1 base and the J gene end by 7 bases; junction bases not matched to a gene: 5. The RNA, roughly 0.45 to 1 ug, was put through reverse transcription using random hexamers. Each CDR3 protein gets one entry after TCRdb re-called the immunoSEQ multiplex PCR reads with MiXCR. The table shows approximately 150,000 distinct CDR3 sequences, with around 94% occurring only once. A note on this clonotype: What it binds is unknown.

Overall study results and limits: The study admitted that it had a relatively small number of individuals in its TCR sequencing and HLA analysis.

TCR beta sequencing covered blood CD8+ and CD4+ T cells. It was healthy donors who served as the controls, matched for age and sex. TEMRA cells were FACS-enriched, unlike CD8+ and CD4+ T cells, which were negatively isolated. The V and J genes are TRBV27 and TRBJ2-1; TRBD2 matches at 9 bases. This TCR derives from a human donor in good health. The specimen sequenced was CD4+ T cells from PBMCs. This CDR3 is CASSLYLAGKNEQFF. CDR3 in DNA: TGTGCCAGCAGTTTATACCTAGCGGGGAAGAATGAGCAGTTCTTC.